This T cell receptor (beta chain) was retrieved from a study of shared clonotypes between healthy human individuals. Overall study context: Every donor yielded three CD4 naive, three CD4 memory, two CD8 naive and one CD8 memory plate.

For each subset, genomic DNA was distributed in equal portions over several immunoSEQ plates. Profiling relied on immunoSEQ multiplex PCR, and the TCRdb table lists in-frame clones only, not all of them. Of some 700,000 clones listed, 90% were seen once; the top ten hold around a third. Every one of the donors was a Caucasian adult that lived in Nashville, Tennessee. CD8 memory combined CD45RO+ cells with CCR7-negative CD45RA+ TemRA cells. This clone has a handful of counts. The clonotype originates from a man between 18 and 35 years old in good health. Some clones in this sample may be carry-over from other donors' samples. Material for sequencing was memory CD8+ T cells from PBMCs. Sample subset: CD45RO+ cells pooled with CCR7-negative TemRA cells.

CDR3 coding DNA: TGCGCCAGCAGCCAAGGTGTGGGGTCTAGCGGACCCTACAATGAGCAGTTCTTC. This gives the protein CASSQGVGSSGPYNEQFF. The V gene is TRBV4-3, the J gene TRBJ2-1; 7 positions match TRBD2. From germline, CDR1 is LGHNA and CDR2 YSLEER. Trimming took 1 base from V and 2 from J; bases not matched to a gene: 11. The length of the CDR3 is 18 residues.